This TCR beta chain emerged from a study of CD8 T cells in Susac syndrome. Across the whole study: At the time their blood was drawn, patients with Susac syndrome were either therapy-naive, on corticosteroids (with some of them also receiving intravenous immunoglobulin), or on intravenous immunoglobulin alone.

The RNA, about 0.45 to 1 ug, was put through reverse transcription using random hexamers. Each CDR3 protein is one row after TCRdb ran MiXCR on the immunoSEQ multiplex PCR reads. The sample includes about 90,000 distinct CDR3 sequences, about 96% seen only once; the top ten take 0.62%. The V gene's germline CDR1 is DFQATT and CDR2 SNEGSKA (reference sequence). The CDR3 has 13 residues. V lost 3 bases and J 0 bases, leaving 6 bases between the germline ends. Sequencing was performed on CD8+ T cells from PBMCs. The chain is built from TRBV20-1 and TRBJ1-5; D is ambiguous. The origin of this receptor is a human donor with Susac syndrome. The CDR3 coding sequence is TGCAGTGCTAGCGAAAATAGCAATCAGCCCCAGCATTTT. It specifies CSASENSNQPQHF.